This T cell receptor beta chain was documented in a study of blood T cells in healthy people across ages. Using a J-beta primer mix together with a sample-barcoded 5' primer, a second PCR was run for about 6 to 11 cycles. Each cDNA was tagged by a template-switch adaptor containing 12 random nucleotides. TCRdb used MiXCR to reprocess the 5' RACE reads, holding one entry per CDR3 protein. The table shows some 1 million distinct CDR3 sequences, with 40% to 45% occurring only once. To note about this clonotype: No antigen is known for it.

The study, taken as a whole, reports: Long-lived donors had more naive CD4+ cells and higher diversity than aged donors. Older age went with lower TCR beta diversity per million T cells, in a roughly linear way.

J lost 9 bases, V lost 8 bases, and 10 bases had no gene match. This CDR3 is 14 amino acids long. This TCR was recovered from a woman aged 60 to 75 in good health. Material: blood. The rearrangement links TRBV12-3 or TRBV12-4 to TRBJ1-6; 7 nucleotides align to TRBD1. CDR3 sequence: CASRARGTASPLHF. CDR3 DNA sequence: TGTGCCAGCCGGGCCCGGGGGACAGCTTCACCCCTCCACTTT.